The rows below give T cell receptor beta chains drawn from one sample of a study of blood T cell repertoires in COVID-19. The assay was immunoSEQ multiplex PCR, and TCRdb's table has in-frame clones only and misses some. The sample consists of 250,000 to 300,000 clones, about 89% of them appearing once. The sequenced material came from PBMCs or T cells enriched from blood (not recorded which). The receptors were gathered from a woman in her 40s who had recovered from COVID-19. Both conserved end residues are part of each CDR3. Each record gives: D gene, J gene, clone size, V gene, CDR3 protein, CDR3 DNA. A D gene is named only where the DNA matches it firmly. Only some rows state a clone size, as once, few, many or a class for expanded clones.

d_call: TRBD2
j_call: TRBJ2-7
clone_size: NA
v_call: TRBV14
cdr3_aa: CASSRQPPGTSYEQYF
cdr3_nt: TGTGCCAGCAGCCGACAGCCCCCCGGGACTAGCTACGAGCAGTACTTC

d_call: NA
j_call: TRBJ1-5
clone_size: NA
v_call: TRBV5-1
cdr3_aa: CASSLEGTGQPQHF
cdr3_nt: TGCGCCAGCAGCTTGGAGGGTACGGGGCAGCCCCAGCATTTT

d_call: TRBD2
j_call: TRBJ2-1
clone_size: NA
v_call: TRBV14
cdr3_aa: CASSPRAGGHNEQFF
cdr3_nt: TGTGCCAGCAGCCCTCGAGCGGGAGGGCACAATGAGCAGTTCTTC

d_call: TRBD1
j_call: TRBJ1-2
clone_size: NA
v_call: TRBV5-5
cdr3_aa: CASSRDRGHYGYTF
cdr3_nt: TGTGCCAGCAGCAGGGACAGGGGGCACTATGGCTACACCTTC

d_call: TRBD1
j_call: TRBJ1-6
clone_size: NA
v_call: TRBV5-1
cdr3_aa: CASSPGQGNSPLHF
cdr3_nt: TGCGCCAGCAGCCCCGGACAGGGCAATTCACCCCTCCACTTT

d_call: NA
j_call: TRBJ1-1
clone_size: NA
v_call: TRBV5-1
cdr3_aa: CASSLRQGGGNTEAFF
cdr3_nt: TGCGCCAGCAGCTTGCGGCAGGGAGGCGGGAACACTGAAGCTTTCTTT

d_call: NA
j_call: TRBJ2-2
clone_size: NA
v_call: TRBV7-3
cdr3_aa: CASSLIGRISANTGELFF
cdr3_nt: TGTGCCAGCAGCTTAATAGGACGTATTAGCGCGAACACCGGGGAGCTGTTTTTT

d_call: NA
j_call: TRBJ1-5
clone_size: few
v_call: TRBV27
cdr3_aa: CASSNSGNQPQHF
cdr3_nt: TGTGCCAGCAGCAATAGTGGCAATCAGCCCCAGCATTTT

d_call: TRBD1
j_call: TRBJ1-2
clone_size: NA
v_call: TRBV19
cdr3_aa: CASSIRQGRIVDGYTF
cdr3_nt: TGTGCCAGTAGTATCCGACAGGGGAGGATCGTGGATGGCTACACCTTC

d_call: NA
j_call: TRBJ1-2
clone_size: NA
v_call: TRBV7-9
cdr3_aa: CASSLATGSGYTF
cdr3_nt: TGTGCCAGCAGCTTAGCCACGGGTAGCGGCTACACCTTC

d_call: NA
j_call: TRBJ1-2
clone_size: NA
v_call: TRBV6-1
cdr3_aa: CASSEDRNYGYTF
cdr3_nt: TGTGCCAGCAGTGAGGACAGAAACTATGGCTACACCTTC

d_call: NA
j_call: TRBJ1-2
clone_size: NA
v_call: TRBV3-1/TRBV3-2
cdr3_aa: CASRKGDYGYTF
cdr3_nt: TGTGCCAGCCGGAAGGGAGACTATGGCTACACCTTC

d_call: TRBD1
j_call: TRBJ1-2
clone_size: NA
v_call: TRBV12-3/TRBV12-4
cdr3_aa: CASSPGQGSGYTF
cdr3_nt: TGTGCCAGCAGTCCCGGACAGGGCAGTGGCTACACCTTC

d_call: NA
j_call: TRBJ1-1
clone_size: few
v_call: TRBV9
cdr3_aa: CASSPYGFGRGTEAFF
cdr3_nt: TGTGCCAGCAGCCCCTATGGCTTCGGCAGGGGCACTGAAGCTTTCTTT

d_call: TRBD2
j_call: TRBJ2-1
clone_size: NA
v_call: TRBV9
cdr3_aa: CASNSGGALNEQFF
cdr3_nt: TGTGCCAGCAATAGCGGGGGGGCCCTCAATGAGCAGTTCTTC

d_call: NA
j_call: TRBJ2-5
clone_size: NA
v_call: TRBV25-1
cdr3_aa: CASSDLRTPETQYF
cdr3_nt: TGTGCCAGCAGTGATCTTAGGACTCCGGAGACCCAGTACTTC

d_call: NA
j_call: TRBJ1-6
clone_size: NA
v_call: TRBV7-6
cdr3_aa: CASSQNLGGPNSPLHF
cdr3_nt: TGTGCCAGCAGCCAAAACCTCGGGGGACCGAATTCACCCCTCCACTTT

d_call: TRBD1
j_call: TRBJ1-2
clone_size: NA
v_call: TRBV5-1
cdr3_aa: CASSSDRGDYGYTF
cdr3_nt: TGCGCCAGCAGCTCGGACAGGGGGGACTATGGCTACACCTTC

d_call: TRBD1
j_call: TRBJ2-1
clone_size: NA
v_call: TRBV24-1
cdr3_aa: CATSAGQGTMRNEQFF
cdr3_nt: TGTGCCACCAGTGCAGGACAGGGGACGATGCGCAATGAGCAGTTCTTC

d_call: TRBD1
j_call: TRBJ2-7
clone_size: NA
v_call: TRBV7-9
cdr3_aa: CASSQGQGVNEQYF
cdr3_nt: TGTGCCAGCAGCCAGGGACAGGGCGTCAACGAGCAGTACTTC

d_call: NA
j_call: TRBJ1-1
clone_size: NA
v_call: TRBV9
cdr3_aa: CASSGARGTEAFF
cdr3_nt: TGTGCCAGCAGCGGCGCTAGGGGCACTGAAGCTTTCTTT

d_call: NA
j_call: TRBJ2-4
clone_size: few
v_call: TRBV21-1
cdr3_aa: CASSYPGTSGRVETKNIQYF
cdr3_nt: TGTGCCAGCAGCTACCCCGGGACTAGCGGGAGGGTCGAAACCAAAAACATTCAGTACTTC